This T cell receptor (beta chain) derives from a study of low-dose radiotherapy and immunotherapy resistance in tumors. About the research overall: 1 Gy per fraction was delivered to Cohort 2 every two weeks, for 13 Gy total over 26 weeks.

In its sample, this clonotype was seen a few times. Regarding time point: before trial treatment. Gene-specific TRAV and TRBV primers were used for first-strand cDNA, covering alpha and beta chains. With a constant-region primer and a V-primer adapter, TCRs were subjected to 15 to 25 PCR cycles of amplification. Amplification of the isolated mRNA used in vitro transcription. TCRdb recomputed calls from the reads with MiXCR, one row per CDR3 protein. The top ten clones hold 4.5% to 7.5% of a sample with fewer than 90,000 distinct CDR3 sequences, approximately 19% of them seen once. The receptor's source is a male donor with prostate cancer. The sample consisted of PBMCs, taken before treatment.

This CDR3 is CASSQSPSDPNRNAPNRAKYEQYF. Written as DNA, the CDR3 is TGCGCCAGCAGCCAATCTCCTAGCGACCCAAACCGAAACGCCCCAAACCGAGCAAAATACGAGCAGTACTTC. The V call is TRBV4-1, the J call TRBJ2-7; maybe TRBD2 (6 bases). The CDR3 has 24 amino acids. Per the germline V gene, CDR1 is MGHRA and CDR2 is YSYEKL. V gave up 2 bases and J gave up 4 bases, with 42 bases separating them.